Following are 32 T cell receptor beta chains from one sample sequenced in a study of T cells in Graves' hyperthyroidism and ophthalmopathy. Amplified regions were TCR beta CDR3 sequences from RNA transcripts. The primer set for the first-round RT-PCR of the TCR CDR3 was HTBI. TCRdb called the multiplex PCR reads again in MiXCR, with one record for every CDR3 protein. The sample lists a few hundred thousand distinct CDR3 sequences, around 16% occurring once. The material sequenced was blood. These receptors all stem from a woman aged 50 to 60 with Graves' hyperthyroidism.

This clonotype was recorded many times. This chain uses TRBV30 with TRBJ2-1; D is unresolved. V gave up 4 bases and J gave up 0 bases, with 13 bases separating them. Germline values: CDR1 GTSNPN, CDR2 SVGIG (reference sequence). The length of the CDR3 is 15 residues. CDR3 nucleotide sequence: TGTGCCTGGAATAAACCCCCCAACTCCTACAATGAGCAGTTCTTC. Protein: CAWNKPPNSYNEQFF.

This clonotype was counted ten times or more. CDR3 bases: TGCAGTGCTAGAGATATGACTAGCGGTATCACAGATACGCAGTATTTT. Protein product: CSARDMTSGITDTQYF. This chain uses TRBV20-1 with TRBJ2-3; TRBD2 matches at 9 bases. The trim removed 0 bases at V and 2 bases at J, leaving 6 bases unmatched. The CDR3 runs to 16 residues. CDR1 is DFQATT and CDR2 is SNEGSKA in the germline V gene (reference sequence).

The chain recombines TRBV3-1 with TRBJ1-3; 7 bases map to TRBD1. V was pared by 7 bases and J by 1 base, with 4 bases of the junction left unmatched. This CDR3 is built from 14 residues. The germline V gene encodes CDR1 LGHDT and CDR2 YNNKEL (reference sequence). CDR3 DNA: TGTGCCAGCACTACAGGGGTTTCTGGAAACACCATATATTTT. Amino acid sequence: CASTTGVSGNTIYF.

As to this clonotype: This may be a read error: a much more frequent sequence differs by one nucleotide. The chain is built from TRBV27 and TRBJ2-1; D gene unclear. The CDR3 runs to 15 residues. Germline V gene sequence: CDR1 MNHEY, CDR2 SMNVEV (reference sequence). V lost 5 bases and J 8 bases, leaving 19 bases between the germline ends. CDR3 sequence reads: CASSLKHARVDEQFF. CDR3 in DNA: TGTGCCAGCAGTCTCAAACATGCTAGGGTTGATGAGCAGTTCTTC.

This clonotype was observed at least ten times. The chain is built from TRBV2 and TRBJ2-4; no clear D. V lost 6 bases, J lost 6 bases, and 12 bases lay in between. This CDR3 has 13 amino acids. Germline assignment: CDR1 SNHLY and CDR2 FYNNEI. CDR3 region: CASRLGYANIQYF. In nucleotides, the CDR3 is TGTGCCAGCAGGTTAGGGTACGCAAACATTCAGTACTTC.

This clonotype has a count of ten or more. The chain carries TRBV6-1 and TRBJ1-5, with TRBD1 identical over 9 bases. Trimming cost V 5 bases and J 0 bases; bases outside gene matches: 11. CDR1 is MNHNS, CDR2 SASEGT, per germline. The CDR3 extends over 18 amino acids. The CDR3 here is CASSSLPGTGNSNQPQHF. In DNA form, the CDR3 reads TGTGCCAGCAGTTCCCTTCCCGGGACAGGGAATAGCAATCAGCCCCAGCATTTT.

There are a few counts of this clonotype. V is TRBV18 and J is TRBJ2-2; D is undetermined. In germline, CDR1 is KGHSH, CDR2 LQKENI. Trimming cost V 3 bases and J 4 bases, with 9 bases left between them. The CDR3 is 14 amino acids. CDR3: CASSPTVVTGELFF. The CDR3 DNA follows: TGTGCCAGCTCACCGACCGTGGTCACCGGGGAGCTGTTTTTT.

This clonotype was detected many times. The gene calls are TRBV20-1 and TRBJ2-7; the D is unclear. With 6 bases removed from V and 5 bases from J, the gap between germline ends came to 11 bases. The CDR3 runs 11 residues. Germline assignment: CDR1 DFQATT and CDR2 SNEGSKA (reference sequence). CDR3 sequence reads: CSAQSVDEQYF. For the CDR3, the DNA is TGCAGTGCCCAGAGTGTCGACGAGCAGTACTTC.

In its sample, this clonotype was seen a few times. This chain connects TRBV3-1 to TRBJ2-3; the D gene is possibly TRBD2 (7 bases). The CDR3 totals 15 residues. Germline CDR1 reads LGHDT; CDR2 reads YNNKEL (reference sequence). The V and J ends lost 3 bases and 1 base respectively, with 11 bases between them. CDR3 nucleotides: TGTGCCAGCAGCCATGGGGGGGCGGGCACAGATACGCAGTATTTT. This gives the protein CASSHGGAGTDTQYF.

This clonotype occurred many times. This chain joins TRBV10-3 and TRBJ2-7, with TRBD1 matching 11 bases. This CDR3 is 13 amino acids long. CDR1 ENHRY and CDR2 SYGVKD come from the germline V gene. V lost 4 bases and J lost 5; bases outside the gene matches: 1. The CDR3 DNA follows: TGTGCCATCAGTGGGGGACAGGGGGACGAGCAGTACTTC. This encodes CAISGGQGDEQYF.

This clonotype came up many times. V and J are TRBV6-1 and TRBJ2-7; 8 positions agree with TRBD2. This CDR3 region has 12 residues. Germline CDR1 MNHNS, CDR2 SASEGT. The V gene end was trimmed by 5 bases and the J gene end by 6 bases; junction bases not matched to a gene: 3. CDR3 DNA: TGTGCCAGCAGTCAAAGCGGGAGCGAGCAGTACTTC. Translating it yields CASSQSGSEQYF.

The CDR3 loop is CSARTSGYEQYF. DNA of the CDR3: TGCAGTGCGAGGACTAGCGGCTACGAGCAGTACTTC. This chain joins TRBV20-1 and TRBJ2-7, with 10 bases that match TRBD2. Germline CDR1 reads DFQATT; CDR2 reads SNEGSKA (reference sequence). V lost 6 bases and J lost 3; bases outside the gene matches: 2. The CDR3 length is 12 residues.

This clonotype was observed a few times. The CDR3 sequence: CASSRRQGTNIQYF. The CDR3 DNA is TGTGCCAGCAGCCGAAGACAGGGGACGAACATTCAGTACTTC. The chain joins TRBV7-9 to TRBJ2-4, with 8 bases aligning to TRBD1. The V gene's germline CDR1 is SEHNR and CDR2 FQNEAQ (reference sequence). V gave up 5 bases and J gave up 7 bases; unmatched junction bases: 7. This CDR3 is 14 amino acids long.

The V and J genes are TRBV6-1 and TRBJ2-7, with 10 bases lining up with TRBD2. V was pared by 5 bases and J by 5 bases, with 9 bases of the junction left unmatched. This CDR3 is built from 15 residues. Per germline, CDR1 MNHNS and CDR2 SASEGT. CDR3 sequence reads: CASSQTSGTGHEQYF. In DNA form, the CDR3 reads TGTGCCAGCAGTCAAACTAGCGGGACTGGGCACGAGCAGTACTTC.

This clonotype was detected many times. The V call is TRBV14, the J call TRBJ2-1; 13 bases map to TRBD2. The junction had 5 bases not matched to a gene; V was cut back by 4 bases and J by 11 bases. This CDR3 spans 14 amino acids. CDR1 and CDR2 from the germline V gene are SGHDN and FVKESK. The CDR3 region has the DNA TGTGCCAGCAGCCCAAGGACTAGCGGGAGAAAGCAGTTCTTC. Protein sequence: CASSPRTSGRKQFF.

This clonotype showed up just a few times. This rearrangement joins TRBV14 to TRBJ2-1, with TRBD2 identical over 13 bases. V gave up 2 bases and J gave up 4 bases; unmatched junction bases: 5. The CDR3 contains 17 residues. Germline assignment: CDR1 SGHDN and CDR2 FVKESK. CDR3 residues: CASSQTSGRAGYNEQFF. The CDR3 DNA reads as TGTGCCAGCAGCCAAACTAGCGGGAGGGCTGGGTACAATGAGCAGTTCTTC.

This clonotype was seen a few times. V gene TRBV28 combines with J gene TRBJ1-1; tentatively, D is TRBD1 (6 bases). Germline CDR1 is MDHEN and CDR2 is SYDVKM. V gave up 3 bases and J gave up 2 bases, with 16 bases separating them. The CDR3 has 16 amino acids. The CDR3 DNA follows: TGTGCCAGCAGTTTCTACCCGGGGACACCTAACACTGAAGCTTTCTTT. Encoded protein: CASSFYPGTPNTEAFF.

This clonotype was counted a few times. The chain has TRBV27 and TRBJ1-5; no reliable D call. The CDR3 runs 14 residues. Germline lookup yields CDR1 MNHEY and CDR2 SMNVEV (reference sequence). Between the trimmed V and J ends, which lost 3 bases and 0 bases, there was a span of 6 bases. The CDR3 DNA reads TGTGCCAGCAGTTTTTCCGATAGCAATCAGCCCCAGCATTTT. Translating gives CASSFSDSNQPQHF.

This clonotype was detected many times. The chain joins TRBV15 to TRBJ1-4; D is possibly TRBD1 (5 bases). Germline CDR1 LNHNV, CDR2 YYDKDF (reference sequence). The CDR3 is 16 amino acids. V lost 0 bases and J 4 bases, leaving 12 bases between the germline ends. The CDR3 sequence: CATSRERTSLNEKLFF. The CDR3 DNA is TGTGCCACCAGCAGAGAGAGGACATCCCTTAATGAAAAACTGTTTTTT.

This clonotype was recorded at least ten times. The chain uses TRBV7-9 and TRBJ1-5; D unclear. This CDR3 is built from 12 residues. Deletions cut 6 bases from V and 5 bases from J, with 8 bases between. Germline V gene lookup returns CDR1 SEHNR and CDR2 FQNEAQ (reference sequence). The CDR3 loop is CASRRGDQPQHF. The CDR3, as DNA: TGTGCCAGCAGACGTGGAGATCAGCCCCAGCATTTT.

The chain is built from TRBV28 and TRBJ2-5; D is possibly TRBD1 (5 bases). Looked up from germline, CDR1 is MDHEN and CDR2 is SYDVKM. The V end was cut by 6 bases, the J end by 5 bases, with 19 bases between. There are 15 residues in the CDR3. CDR3 nucleotides: TGTGCCAGCAGCCCTCGAAGGGGTATTGGGGAGACCCAGTACTTC. This sequence encodes CASSPRRGIGETQYF. The full variable domain, with the rest looked up from reference TRBV28 and TRBJ2-5, is DVKVTQSSRYLVKRTGEKVFLECVQDMDHENMFWYRQDPGLGLRLIYFSYDVKMKEKGDIPEGYSVSREKKERFSLILESASTNQTSMYLCASSPRRGIGETQYFGPGTRLLVL.

This clonotype was seen only a few times. V usage is TRBV6-1 and J usage is TRBJ1-4; TRBD1 agrees at 7 bases. This CDR3 has 16 amino acids. V lost 5 bases and J lost 0; bases outside the gene matches: 6. Germline loops: CDR1 MNHNS, CDR2 SASEGT. The CDR3 is CASSWGTETTNEKLFF. In DNA, the CDR3 is TGTGCCAGCAGTTGGGGGACAGAGACAACTAATGAAAAACTGTTTTTT.

This clonotype was picked up many times. The genes are TRBV18 and TRBJ1-2, with D unresolved. V lost 4 bases, J lost 4 bases, and 13 bases lay in between. Germline CDR1 and CDR2: KGHSH and LQKENI. The CDR3 totals 14 residues. CDR3 protein: CASSQKPNGYGYTF. The CDR3 nucleotides read TGTGCCAGCTCACAAAAACCGAATGGCTATGGCTACACCTTC.

J is TRBJ2-7 and V is TRBV7-7; a possible D gene is TRBD2 (6 bases). Germline V gene sequence: CDR1 SSHAT, CDR2 FNYEAQ (reference sequence). The CDR3 spans 13 residues. The CDR3 loop reads CASGLGNAYEQYF. Here the CDR3 DNA reads TGTGCTAGCGGCTTGGGGAATGCCTACGAGCAGTACTTC.

The V gene is TRBV12-3 or TRBV12-4, the J gene TRBJ1-1, with D perhaps TRBD1 (6 bases). Trimming took off 5 bases at V and 4 bases at J, with 17 bases between the two ends. The CDR3 extends over 15 amino acids. CDR3 sequence (DNA): TGTGCCAGCAGTGGCAAGGGGGGTGGGAGCACTGAAGCTTTCTTT. It specifies CASSGKGGGSTEAFF.

This clonotype has at least ten counts. The V call is TRBV11-2, the J call TRBJ2-2; 8 nucleotides match TRBD1. V lost 0 bases to trimming and J lost 3 bases; unmatched junction nucleotides: 12. Germline V gene lookup returns CDR1 SGHAT and CDR2 FQNNGV. This CDR3 has 19 amino acids. In DNA, the CDR3 is TGTGCCAGCAGCTTAGAAGGCCGTCAGGGGGCGTTAGACACCGGGGAGCTGTTTTTT. It codes for CASSLEGRQGALDTGELFF.

In its sample, this clonotype was seen a few times. The V gene is TRBV5-6, the J gene TRBJ2-2; no clear D. Germline CDR1 reads SGHDT; CDR2 reads YYEEEE. The CDR3 runs 15 residues. V gave up 2 bases and J gave up 0 bases, with 8 bases separating them. The CDR3 here is CASSFFRTNTGELFF. The CDR3 DNA is TGTGCCAGCAGCTTTTTCAGGACGAACACCGGGGAGCTGTTTTTT.

This clonotype was picked up one time. V is TRBV4-3 and J is TRBJ2-3; D is possibly TRBD1 (5 bases). V lost 4 bases to trimming and J lost 2 bases, with 13 bases between them. Looked up from germline, CDR1 is LGHNA and CDR2 is YSLEER. This CDR3 region has 15 residues. In DNA, the CDR3 is TGCGCCAGCAGCCTTGGGGCGCCGTCCACAGATACGCAGTATTTT. Protein: CASSLGAPSTDTQYF.

DNA for the CDR3: TGTGCCAGCAGCTCAGCAGGGGTAGGGGGAAACACCATATATTTT. Its protein product is CASSSAGVGGNTIYF. The V gene is TRBV7-8, the J gene TRBJ1-3; weak D call: TRBD1 (6 bases). Germline values: CDR1 SGHVS, CDR2 FQNEAQ. V gave up 4 bases and J gave up 4 bases, with 14 bases separating them. This CDR3 is built from 15 residues. The full variable domain, with the rest looked up from reference TRBV7-8 and TRBJ1-3, is GAGVSQSPRYKVAKRGQDVALRCDPISGHVSLFWYQQALGQGPEFLTYFQNEAQLDKSGLPSDRFFAERPEGSVSTLKIQRTQQEDSAVYLCASSSAGVGGNTIYFGEGSWLTVV.

At least ten counts were recorded for this clonotype. The CDR3 DNA reads TGTGCCAGCAGCTTAGAGGGGGGCGCTTTCTTT. The encoded protein is CASSLEGGAFF. This rearrangement joins TRBV11-3 to TRBJ1-1; weak D call: TRBD1 (6 bases). In germline, CDR1 is SGHNT, CDR2 YENEEA. CDR3 length: 11 residues. Trimming stripped 0 bases from V and 11 bases from J, with 7 bases between.

In regard to this clonotype: A read error may account for a junction end that differs from germline. V and J are TRBV7-2 and TRBJ2-1, with TRBD2 identical over 13 bases. This CDR3 is 16 amino acids long. The germline V gene has CDR1 SGHTA and CDR2 FQGNSA. CDR3: CASSTGTSGIYDEQFF. CDR3 bases: TGTGCCAGCAGCACCGGGACTAGCGGGATCTACGATGAGCAGTTCTTC.

The chain carries TRBV9 and TRBJ1-2; no reliable D call. The V and J ends lost 1 base and 9 bases respectively, with 13 bases between them. The CDR3 extends over 13 amino acids. Germline assignment: CDR1 SGDLS and CDR2 YYNGEE. CDR3 bases: TGTGCCAGCAGCGTAAATGGGTTTAAGCGCTACACCTTC. This sequence encodes CASSVNGFKRYTF. Complete variable domain (other parts from reference TRBV9 and TRBJ1-2): DSGVTQTPKHLITATGQRVTLRCSPRSGDLSVYWYQQSLDQGLQFLIQYYNGEERAKGNILERFSAQQFPDLHSELNLSSLELGDSALYFCASSVNGFKRYTFGSGTRLTVV.